This is a list of T cell receptor beta chains from one sample in a study of PD-1 blockade in classical Hodgkin lymphoma. The assay was immunoSEQ multiplex PCR, and TCRdb's table has in-frame clones only and misses some. The table lists fewer than 100,000 clones, approximately 88% of them singletons. Sequenced here: peripheral blood mononuclear cells (PBMCs), sampled at baseline. The receptors were sampled from a human donor with classical Hodgkin lymphoma. Both conserved end residues are part of each CDR3. The order of the fields is clone size, J gene, V gene, CDR3 protein. Part of the rows lack a size; the others show once, few, many or a class for expanded clones.

clone size: few; J gene: TRBJ1-2; V gene: TRBV29-1; CDR3 protein: CSVVGDNYGYTF
clone size: .; J gene: TRBJ1-1; V gene: TRBV7-9; CDR3 protein: CASRSTGASEAFF
clone size: .; J gene: TRBJ1-4; V gene: TRBV27; CDR3 protein: CASSLSTFGGNEKLFF
clone size: .; J gene: TRBJ1-1; V gene: TRBV5-1; CDR3 protein: CASSLGWTGENTEAFF
clone size: .; J gene: TRBJ2-7; V gene: TRBV5-4; CDR3 protein: CASSFGTSGRAREQYF
clone size: .; J gene: TRBJ2-7; V gene: TRBV6-4; CDR3 protein: CASSDRFPLSYEQYF
clone size: .; J gene: TRBJ2-5; V gene: TRBV30; CDR3 protein: CALARDRGETQYF
clone size: .; J gene: TRBJ2-5; V gene: TRBV30; CDR3 protein: CAWAEGWETQYF
clone size: once; J gene: TRBJ2-2; V gene: TRBV6-5; CDR3 protein: CASRGQVRELFF
clone size: .; J gene: TRBJ1-1; V gene: TRBV11-2; CDR3 protein: CASSHGLGEVNTEAFF
clone size: .; J gene: TRBJ2-7; V gene: TRBV7-2; CDR3 protein: CASSYQGPSEQYF
clone size: .; J gene: TRBJ2-7; V gene: TRBV28; CDR3 protein: CASAKPLTYEQYF
clone size: .; J gene: TRBJ2-7; V gene: TRBV5-1; CDR3 protein: CASSLRPGNEQYF
clone size: .; J gene: TRBJ2-2; V gene: TRBV2; CDR3 protein: CASRGQFDGELFF
clone size: .; J gene: TRBJ1-1; V gene: TRBV11-2; CDR3 protein: CASSRPAGGSVMDTEAFF
clone size: .; J gene: TRBJ2-3; V gene: TRBV7-9; CDR3 protein: CASSLMAGGNTLDTQYF
clone size: .; J gene: TRBJ1-1; V gene: TRBV4-1; CDR3 protein: CASSLTGPFGNTEAFF
clone size: .; J gene: TRBJ2-2; V gene: TRBV27; CDR3 protein: CASSLFTSLNTGELFF
clone size: .; J gene: TRBJ2-1; V gene: TRBV27; CDR3 protein: CASSLAGDYNEQFF
clone size: .; J gene: TRBJ2-1; V gene: TRBV30; CDR3 protein: CAWRGLAGLNEQFF
clone size: .; J gene: TRBJ2-3; V gene: TRBV6-5; CDR3 protein: CASSYLDTQYF
clone size: .; J gene: TRBJ2-3; V gene: TRBV7-2; CDR3 protein: CASSLGTSTDTQYF
clone size: .; J gene: TRBJ2-3; V gene: TRBV13; CDR3 protein: CASSLVAEVDTQYF
clone size: few; J gene: TRBJ1-1; V gene: TRBV7-2; CDR3 protein: CASSLRGEAFF
clone size: few; J gene: TRBJ2-2; V gene: TRBV5-1; CDR3 protein: CASSSTAGRGTGELFF